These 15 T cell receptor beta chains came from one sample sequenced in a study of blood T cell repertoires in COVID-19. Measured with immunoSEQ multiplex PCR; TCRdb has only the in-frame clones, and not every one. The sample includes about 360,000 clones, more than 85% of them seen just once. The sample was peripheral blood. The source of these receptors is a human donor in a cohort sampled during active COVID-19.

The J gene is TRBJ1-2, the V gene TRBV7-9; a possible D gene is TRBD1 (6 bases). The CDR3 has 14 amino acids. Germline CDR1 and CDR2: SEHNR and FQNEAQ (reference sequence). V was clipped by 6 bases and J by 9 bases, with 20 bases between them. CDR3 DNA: TGTGCCAGCAGACAGCGGGGGACCCAGGGGAGCTACACCTTC. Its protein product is CASRQRGTQGSYTF.

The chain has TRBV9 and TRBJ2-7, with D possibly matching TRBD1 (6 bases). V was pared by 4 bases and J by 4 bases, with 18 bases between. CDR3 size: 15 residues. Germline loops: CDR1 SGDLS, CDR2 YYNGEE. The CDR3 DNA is TGTGCCAGCAGCCCCGACGCCAATACAGGGTACGAGCAGTACTTC. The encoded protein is CASSPDANTGYEQYF.

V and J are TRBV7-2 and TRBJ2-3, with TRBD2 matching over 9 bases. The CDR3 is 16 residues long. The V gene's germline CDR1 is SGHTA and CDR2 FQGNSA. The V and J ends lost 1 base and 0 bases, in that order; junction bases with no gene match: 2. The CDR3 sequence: CASSLGLAESTDTQYF. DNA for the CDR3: TGTGCCAGCAGCTTAGGACTAGCGGAAAGCACAGATACGCAGTATTTT.

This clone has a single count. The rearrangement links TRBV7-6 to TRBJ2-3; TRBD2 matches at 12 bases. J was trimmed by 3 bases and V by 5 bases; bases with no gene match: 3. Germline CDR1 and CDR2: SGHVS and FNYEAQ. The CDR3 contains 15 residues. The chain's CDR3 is CASSHTSGRTDTQYF. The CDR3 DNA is TGTGCCAGCAGCCATACTAGCGGGAGGACAGATACGCAGTATTTT.

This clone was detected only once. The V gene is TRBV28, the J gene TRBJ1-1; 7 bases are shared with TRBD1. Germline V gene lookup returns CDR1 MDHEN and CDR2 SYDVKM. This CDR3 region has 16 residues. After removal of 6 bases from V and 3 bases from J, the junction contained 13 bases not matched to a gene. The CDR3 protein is CASRGGQPPLDTEAFF. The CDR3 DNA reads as TGTGCCAGCAGGGGGGGACAGCCTCCGTTGGACACTGAAGCTTTCTTT.

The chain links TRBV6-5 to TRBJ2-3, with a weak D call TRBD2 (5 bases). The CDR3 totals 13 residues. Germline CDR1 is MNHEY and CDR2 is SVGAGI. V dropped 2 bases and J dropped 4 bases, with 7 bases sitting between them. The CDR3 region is CASSYLRADTQYF. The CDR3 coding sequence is TGTGCCAGCAGTTACCTGAGGGCAGATACGCAGTATTTT.

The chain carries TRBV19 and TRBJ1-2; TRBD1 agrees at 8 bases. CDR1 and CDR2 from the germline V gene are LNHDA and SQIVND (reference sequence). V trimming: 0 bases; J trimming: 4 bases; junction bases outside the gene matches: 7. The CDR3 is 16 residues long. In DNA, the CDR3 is TGTGCCAGTAGTATAGATCGGGCCGGGACAGGCTATGGCTACACCTTC. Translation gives CASSIDRAGTGYGYTF.

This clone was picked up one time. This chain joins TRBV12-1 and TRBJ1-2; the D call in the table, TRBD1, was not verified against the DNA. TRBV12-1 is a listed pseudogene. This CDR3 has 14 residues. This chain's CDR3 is CASSSGQGLNGYTF. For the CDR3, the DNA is TGTGCCAGCAGCTCCGGACAGGGTCTCAATGGCTACACCTTC.

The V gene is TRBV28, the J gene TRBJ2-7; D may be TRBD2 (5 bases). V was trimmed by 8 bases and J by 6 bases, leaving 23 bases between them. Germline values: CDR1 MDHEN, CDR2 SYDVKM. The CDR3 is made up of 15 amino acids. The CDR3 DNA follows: TGTGCCAGCCGGCTTCGGAGGCGGACCGGTGGCGAGCAGTACTTC. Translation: CASRLRRRTGGEQYF.

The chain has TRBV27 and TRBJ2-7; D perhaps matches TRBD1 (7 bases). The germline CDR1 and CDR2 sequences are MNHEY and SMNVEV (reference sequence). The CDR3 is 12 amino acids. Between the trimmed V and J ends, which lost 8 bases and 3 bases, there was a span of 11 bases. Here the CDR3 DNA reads TGTGCCAGCCAGGGGGGCAGCTACGAGCAGTACTTC. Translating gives CASQGGSYEQYF.

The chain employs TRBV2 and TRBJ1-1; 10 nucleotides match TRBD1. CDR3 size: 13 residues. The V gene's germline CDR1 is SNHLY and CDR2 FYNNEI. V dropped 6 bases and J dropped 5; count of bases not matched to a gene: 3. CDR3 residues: CASSAGQGTEAFF. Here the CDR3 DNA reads TGTGCCAGCAGCGCGGGACAGGGGACTGAAGCTTTCTTT.

The CDR3 DNA reads TGTGCCTGGAACGTAGGGACAGTACAAGAGACCCAGTACTTC. This sequence encodes CAWNVGTVQETQYF. The chain links TRBV30 to TRBJ2-5; 7 bases map to TRBD1. V shed 4 bases, J shed 2 bases, and the junction held 7 bases outside the gene matches. This CDR3 is built from 14 residues. Germline V gene data show CDR1 as GTSNPN and CDR2 as SVGIG (reference sequence). Full variable domain (remainder filled in from reference TRBV30 and TRBJ2-5): SQTIHQWPATLVQPVGSPLSLECTVEGTSNPNLYWYRQAAGRGLQLLFYSVGIGQISSEVPQNLSASRPQDRQFILSSKKLLLSDSGFYLCAWNVGTVQETQYFGPGTRLLVL.

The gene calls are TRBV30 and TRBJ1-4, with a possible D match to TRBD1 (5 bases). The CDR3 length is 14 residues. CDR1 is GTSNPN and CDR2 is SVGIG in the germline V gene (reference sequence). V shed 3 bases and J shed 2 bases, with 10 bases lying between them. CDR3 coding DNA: TGTGCCTGGAGGGGTTGGGGCACTAATGAAAAACTGTTTTTT. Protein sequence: CAWRGWGTNEKLFF.

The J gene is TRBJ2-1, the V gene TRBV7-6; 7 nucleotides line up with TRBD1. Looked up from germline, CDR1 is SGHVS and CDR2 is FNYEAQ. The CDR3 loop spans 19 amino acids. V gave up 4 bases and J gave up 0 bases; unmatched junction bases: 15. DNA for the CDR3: TGTGCCAGCAGCTACGCTCCTACCGGGACAGTAAGCTCCTACAATGAGCAGTTCTTC. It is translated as CASSYAPTGTVSSYNEQFF.

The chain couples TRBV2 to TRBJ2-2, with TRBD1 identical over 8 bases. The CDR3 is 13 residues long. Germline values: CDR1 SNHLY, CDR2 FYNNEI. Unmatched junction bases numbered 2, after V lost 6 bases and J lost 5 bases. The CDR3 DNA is TGTGCCAGCAGGCAGGGGGCGACCGGGGAGCTGTTTTTT. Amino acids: CASRQGATGELFF.